A selection of T cell receptor beta chains follows, all from one sample in a study of blood T cell repertoires in COVID-19. The assay was immunoSEQ multiplex PCR, and TCRdb's table has in-frame clones only and misses some. Among fewer than 200,000 clones listed, around nine tenths were seen once. Material: peripheral blood. The source of these receptors is a woman between 65 and 79 years old with COVID-19, enrolled during active disease. Each CDR3 is given with its conserved first and last residue. The D gene is left open where the match is weak. Size values are once, few and many counts, or a class for expanded clones, and some rows have none.

V,J,D,size,CDR3,DNA
TRBV6-4,TRBJ2-1,TRBD2,once,CASSGSGREQFF,TGTGCCAGCAGCGGGAGCGGGAGAGAGCAGTTCTTC
TRBV5-4,TRBJ1-2,-,few,CASSLGTQAGYTF,TGTGCCAGCAGCTTGGGGACACAGGCTGGCTACACCTTC
TRBV7-2,TRBJ1-1,TRBD1,few,CASSLRDRLNTEAFF,TGTGCCAGCAGCCTTAGGGACAGGCTGAACACTGAAGCTTTCTTT
TRBV11-3,TRBJ2-2,-,-,CASSPMGQTNTGELFF,TGTGCCAGCAGCCCAATGGGGCAGACGAACACCGGGGAGCTGTTTTTT
TRBV11-3,TRBJ1-1,-,-,CASSQGTSTEAFF,TGTGCCAGCAGCCAGGGGACAAGCACTGAAGCTTTCTTT
TRBV6-5,TRBJ2-1,TRBD1,-,CASSRDSSYNEQFF,TGTGCCAGCAGCCGGGACAGCTCCTACAATGAGCAGTTCTTC
TRBV3-1/TRBV3-2,TRBJ2-7,-,once,CASSQEVSVGYEQYF,TGTGCCAGCAGCCAAGAAGTTAGCGTTGGTTACGAGCAGTACTTC
TRBV9,TRBJ1-4,-,-,CASGGGSHEKLFF,TGTGCCAGCGGAGGAGGATCTCATGAAAAACTGTTTTTT
TRBV11-3,TRBJ2-2,-,-,CASSFSTGELFF,TGTGCCAGCAGCTTTAGCACCGGGGAGCTGTTTTTT
TRBV24-1,TRBJ1-1,-,-,CATRAQGGTEAFF,TGTGCCACCAGGGCACAGGGTGGCACTGAAGCTTTCTTT
TRBV20-1,TRBJ2-7,-,-,CSAPHYEQYF,TGCAGTGCCCCCCACTACGAGCAGTACTTC
TRBV4-2,TRBJ1-6,TRBD1,-,CASGRGQGGSPLHF,TGTGCCAGCGGCCGAGGACAGGGGGGATCACCCCTCCACTTT
TRBV5-1,TRBJ2-3,TRBD2,-,CASSSPRPSGRVADTQYF,TGCGCCAGCAGCTCCCCAAGGCCTAGCGGGAGGGTAGCAGATACGCAGTATTTT
TRBV27,TRBJ1-4,-,-,CASSLPFGKLFF,TGTGCCAGCAGCCTACCCTTTGGAAAACTGTTTTTT
TRBV9,TRBJ2-3,TRBD2,-,CASSVGLGLAGDLSDTQYF,TGTGCCAGCAGCGTAGGACTGGGACTAGCGGGAGACTTGTCAGATACGCAGTATTTT
TRBV3-1/TRBV3-2,TRBJ1-4,-,-,CASSQAGGAEKLFF,TGTGCCAGCAGCCAAGCGGGGGGCGCGGAAAAACTGTTTTTT
TRBV2,TRBJ2-7,-,once,CASSEGSYYEQYF,TGTGCCAGCAGTGAAGGGAGCTACTACGAGCAGTACTTC
TRBV19,TRBJ1-1,TRBD1,-,CASSIRGTDLTDGMNTEAFF,TGTGCCAGTAGTATAAGAGGGACAGACTTAACAGATGGCATGAACACTGAAGCTTTCTTT
TRBV4-1,TRBJ2-3,-,-,CASSRQVMGDTQYF,TGCGCCAGCAGCCGACAAGTTATGGGAGATACGCAGTATTTT
TRBV18,TRBJ2-3,-,-,CASSRTEATDTQYF,TGTGCCAGCTCGCGGACAGAAGCCACAGATACGCAGTATTTT
TRBV7-2,TRBJ1-2,TRBD1,-,CASSRTGGVGYTF,TGTGCCAGCAGCCGGACAGGGGGCGTCGGCTACACCTTC
TRBV28,TRBJ1-1,TRBD1,-,CASRLGQVAEAFF,TGTGCCAGCAGGTTGGGACAGGTGGCTGAAGCTTTCTTT
TRBV2,TRBJ2-4,-,-,CASSGVAIQYF,TGTGCCAGCAGCGGGGTTGCCATTCAGTACTTC
TRBV10-3,TRBJ1-5,-,-,CAISGGEQPQHF,TGTGCCATCAGTGGGGGGGAGCAGCCCCAGCATTTT
TRBV28,TRBJ2-7,TRBD2,-,CASRVTSGGYEQYF,TGTGCCAGCAGGGTTACTAGCGGAGGCTACGAGCAGTACTTC
TRBV5-4,TRBJ2-7,TRBD2,few,CASRGGLAGHYEQYF,TGTGCCAGCAGGGGGGGACTAGCGGGACACTACGAGCAGTACTTC
TRBV19,TRBJ2-1,TRBD2,-,CASRSSGSYNEQFF,TGTGCCAGTAGATCTAGCGGTTCCTACAATGAGCAGTTCTTC
TRBV7-9,TRBJ2-7,TRBD1,-,CASSFGTGGPHEQYF,TGTGCCAGCAGCTTTGGGACAGGGGGCCCCCACGAGCAGTACTTC
TRBV30,TRBJ1-1,TRBD1,-,CAWNEGAGGTEAFF,TGTGCCTGGAATGAGGGGGCCGGAGGAACTGAAGCTTTCTTT
TRBV7-6,TRBJ2-3,-,-,CASSRMGGNLQDTQYF,TGTGCCAGCAGCCGCATGGGCGGGAACCTACAAGATACGCAGTATTTT
TRBV28,TRBJ1-5,-,-,CASRLPLTGNQPQHF,TGTGCCAGCAGATTGCCCCTGACAGGCAATCAGCCCCAGCATTTT
TRBV7-2,TRBJ2-7,-,once,CASSLVSKGAATYEQYF,TGTGCCAGCAGCTTAGTTAGTAAAGGGGCCGCAACCTACGAGCAGTACTTC
TRBV7-3,TRBJ2-2,TRBD2,-,CASSLFGTRNTGELFF,TGTGCCAGCAGCTTATTCGGGACTAGGAACACCGGGGAGCTGTTTTTT
TRBV11-3,TRBJ2-7,-,-,CASGGEGYEQYF,TGTGCCAGCGGTGGCGAGGGTTACGAGCAGTACTTC
TRBV18,TRBJ1-2,TRBD1,-,CASSRGTDHGYTF,TGTGCCAGCTCACGGGGGACAGACCATGGCTACACCTTC
TRBV24-1,TRBJ1-5,TRBD1,few,CATSDTGQGGYQPQHF,TGTGCCACCAGTGATACAGGACAGGGAGGATATCAGCCCCAGCATTTT
TRBV11-1,TRBJ2-1,TRBD1,-,CASSPRTGTYNEQFF,TGTGCCAGCAGCCCACGGACAGGGACCTACAATGAGCAGTTCTTC
TRBV18,TRBJ2-7,TRBD2,-,CASSAGPGGEQYF,TGTGCCAGCTCAGCCGGACCGGGGGGCGAGCAGTACTTC
TRBV11-3,TRBJ2-5,-,few,CASSLGGRASQETQYF,TGTGCCAGCAGCTTAGGGGGCAGGGCCTCCCAAGAGACCCAGTACTTC
TRBV6-2/TRBV6-3,TRBJ1-2,TRBD1,-,CASSLRQPDRGTYGYTF,TGTGCCAGCAGTTTGCGACAGCCGGACAGGGGGACCTATGGCTACACCTTC
TRBV27,TRBJ2-7,-,-,CASSLFARGEQYF,TGTGCCAGCAGTTTATTTGCCAGGGGTGAGCAGTACTTC
TRBV29-1,TRBJ2-1,TRBD2,once,CSVPGFGSGSYNEQFF,TGCAGCGTTCCCGGTTTTGGTAGCGGGTCCTACAATGAGCAGTTCTTC
TRBV15,TRBJ1-5,-,-,CATSIGGAQPQHF,TGTGCCACCAGCATAGGTGGGGCTCAGCCCCAGCATTTT
TRBV7-3,TRBJ2-1,TRBD1,-,CASSSGQGAYNEQFF,TGTGCCAGCAGCTCGGGACAGGGGGCGTACAATGAGCAGTTCTTC